A selection of T cell receptor beta chains follows, all from one sample in a study of memory CD4+ T cells and cytomegalovirus serostatus. Assay used: immunoSEQ multiplex PCR; TCRdb lists only in-frame clones, some missing. Of about 41,000 clones in the sample, roughly four fifths were seen once. The specimen sequenced was memory CD4+ T cells from blood. These receptor sequences come from an adult in good health and CMV-seronegative. Each CDR3 is given with its conserved first and last residue. Not all rows give a size; the values are once, few, many and, for expanded clones, a class.

clone size: -
V gene: TRBV23-1
CDR3 protein: CASSPLRQVHRDEQYF

clone size: -
V gene: TRBV28
CDR3 protein: CASGIWGLYEQYF

clone size: once
V gene: TRBV19
CDR3 protein: CASSGQGVGEQFF

clone size: few
V gene: TRBV2
CDR3 protein: CASRNSENTGELFF

clone size: -
V gene: TRBV28
CDR3 protein: CASSGRWGLGPAEAFF

clone size: -
V gene: TRBV5-1
CDR3 protein: CASSLSGSSYEQYF

clone size: once
V gene: TRBV19
CDR3 protein: CASSILLGRNIQYF

clone size: -
V gene: TRBV7-2
CDR3 protein: CASSTIRDSEAFF

clone size: -
V gene: TRBV7-6
CDR3 protein: CASSLGRGDYGYTF

clone size: -
V gene: TRBV11-3
CDR3 protein: CASSLFRETEQFF

clone size: few
V gene: TRBV28
CDR3 protein: CASSSPRGQGAYGYTF

clone size: -
V gene: TRBV19
CDR3 protein: CASSRKDQPIQYF

clone size: -
V gene: TRBV7-2
CDR3 protein: CASSLARNTEAFF

clone size: -
V gene: TRBV14
CDR3 protein: CASSQVLAGVETQYF

clone size: few
V gene: TRBV5-1
CDR3 protein: CASSPEVGTYNEQFF

clone size: -
V gene: TRBV7-9
CDR3 protein: CASSPTRGASYNEQFF

clone size: -
V gene: TRBV28
CDR3 protein: CASNSNQPQHF

clone size: -
V gene: TRBV2
CDR3 protein: CASSAYYEQYF

clone size: -
V gene: TRBV6-5
CDR3 protein: CASRRSQGDHQPQHF

clone size: -
V gene: TRBV5-1
CDR3 protein: CASSWGTVFEETQYF

clone size: -
V gene: TRBV28
CDR3 protein: CASRLSDRADYGYTF

clone size: -
V gene: TRBV5-4
CDR3 protein: CASSLSAGVFEQYF

clone size: once
V gene: TRBV5-1
CDR3 protein: CASSLDTFNEKLFF

clone size: -
V gene: TRBV19
CDR3 protein: CASSKTSGLAGVETQYF

clone size: few
V gene: TRBV5-1
CDR3 protein: CASSLGQMNTEAFF

clone size: -
V gene: TRBV5-4
CDR3 protein: CASSRWGGGANVLTF

clone size: -
V gene: TRBV6-5
CDR3 protein: CASSPQETQYF

clone size: once
V gene: TRBV2
CDR3 protein: CASSDWETQYF

clone size: -
V gene: TRBV28
CDR3 protein: CASHPAISTDTQYF

clone size: -
V gene: TRBV9
CDR3 protein: CASSVGGRRNEKLFF

clone size: -
V gene: TRBV6-1
CDR3 protein: CASSERRYSNQPQHF

clone size: -
V gene: TRBV5-1
CDR3 protein: CASSLGPNSGNTIYF

clone size: few
V gene: TRBV10-3
CDR3 protein: CAISEGLVNTDTQYF

clone size: -
V gene: TRBV19
CDR3 protein: CASSFQLAGNNEQFF

clone size: -
V gene: TRBV7-9
CDR3 protein: CASSLGTGVWNQPQHF

clone size: -
V gene: TRBV5-6
CDR3 protein: CASSFTVGRGNEQFF

clone size: -
V gene: TRBV7-9
CDR3 protein: CASSLQYNSPLHF

clone size: -
V gene: TRBV28
CDR3 protein: CASSAPGLSSYNEQFF

clone size: -
V gene: TRBV9
CDR3 protein: CASSARDRNTGELFF

clone size: -
V gene: TRBV4-1
CDR3 protein: CASSSRAENYGYTF

clone size: -
V gene: TRBV6-5
CDR3 protein: CASRRQGNTGELFF

clone size: -
V gene: TRBV5-1
CDR3 protein: CASSQGQVDDTQYF

clone size: -
V gene: TRBV27
CDR3 protein: CASRLQGSGGYTF

clone size: -
V gene: TRBV5-4
CDR3 protein: CASSLNSGGEQFF

clone size: few
V gene: TRBV7-9
CDR3 protein: CASSLTGGAAYEQYF

clone size: -
V gene: TRBV2
CDR3 protein: CASQDKLSRGETQYF

clone size: -
V gene: TRBV18
CDR3 protein: CASSPNRGRDEQYF

clone size: few
V gene: TRBV7-2
CDR3 protein: CASSISGGNTGELFF

clone size: medium-sized
V gene: TRBV7-2
CDR3 protein: CASAGGPNSYNEQFF